The rows below give T cell receptor beta chains drawn from one sample of a study of blood T cell repertoires in COVID-19. Profiling relied on immunoSEQ multiplex PCR, and the TCRdb table lists in-frame clones only, not all of them. Among about 170,000 clones listed, approximately 86% were seen once. The sequenced sample consisted of peripheral blood. These receptors originate from a man older than 75 with COVID-19, enrolled during active disease. Each CDR3 is given with its conserved first and last residue. A D gene is named only where the DNA matches it firmly. The size entry is marked missing in some rows and otherwise reads once, few, many or a size class.

J: TRBJ1-2; size: .; D: TRBD1; V: TRBV7-9; length: 13; CDR3: CASSWDSRRGYTF; DNA: TGTGCCAGCAGCTGGGACAGTCGGCGTGGCTACACCTTC
J: TRBJ2-3; size: .; D: .; V: TRBV7-2; length: 14; CDR3: CASSVGQLADTQYF; DNA: TGTGCCAGCAGCGTAGGACAGCTAGCAGATACGCAGTATTTT
J: TRBJ1-2; size: .; D: TRBD1; V: TRBV29-1; length: 14; CDR3: CSVGEGQGVQGYTF; DNA: TGCAGCGTTGGTGAGGGACAGGGGGTTCAGGGCTACACCTTC
J: TRBJ2-3; size: .; D: .; V: TRBV4-3; length: 16; CDR3: CASSQDWLAVEDTQYF; DNA: TGCGCCAGCAGCCAAGATTGGCTGGCCGTTGAAGATACGCAGTATTTT
J: TRBJ2-5; size: few; D: TRBD2; V: TRBV7-9; length: 16; CDR3: CASSPKGGGYQETQYF; DNA: TGTGCCAGCAGCCCAAAAGGCGGGGGATACCAAGAGACCCAGTACTTC
J: TRBJ1-1; size: .; D: .; V: TRBV9; length: 15; CDR3: CASSFRQGLGTEAFF; DNA: TGTGCCAGCAGCTTCCGGCAGGGGCTCGGCACTGAAGCTTTCTTT
J: TRBJ1-2; size: .; D: TRBD1; V: TRBV4-2; length: 18; CDR3: CASSQDRQGRTVFYGYTF; DNA: TGTGCCAGCAGCCAAGATCGACAGGGGAGAACCGTTTTTTATGGCTACACCTTC
J: TRBJ2-6; size: .; D: .; V: TRBV5-1; length: 14; CDR3: CASSIRSGANVLTF; DNA: TGCGCCAGCAGCATCCGTTCTGGGGCCAACGTCCTGACTTTC
J: TRBJ1-6; size: .; D: TRBD1; V: TRBV5-8; length: 15; CDR3: CASSQGVRYNSPLHF; DNA: TGTGCCAGCAGCCAGGGGGTTCGTTATAATTCACCCCTCCACTTT
J: TRBJ2-2; size: .; D: TRBD2; V: TRBV19; length: 16; CDR3: CASSLGLGSRTGELFF; DNA: TGTGCCAGTAGTCTAGGACTAGGCAGTAGAACCGGGGAGCTGTTTTTT
J: TRBJ1-5; size: few; D: TRBD1; V: TRBV19; length: 16; CDR3: CASSKWTGGRNQPQHF; DNA: TGTGCCAGTAGTAAATGGACAGGGGGCCGCAATCAGCCCCAGCATTTT
J: TRBJ1-2; size: .; D: .; V: TRBV9; length: 12; CDR3: CASAAGGWGYTF; DNA: TGTGCCAGCGCCGCAGGTGGATGGGGCTACACCTTC
J: TRBJ1-2; size: .; D: .; V: TRBV11-3; length: 16; CDR3: CASSSRSGVQDYGYTF; DNA: TGTGCCAGCAGCTCCCGCTCCGGGGTACAAGACTATGGCTACACCTTC
J: TRBJ2-7; size: .; D: TRBD1; V: TRBV4-1; length: 16; CDR3: CASSQPMDRFSYEQYF; DNA: TGCGCCAGCAGCCAACCGATGGACAGGTTCTCCTACGAGCAGTACTTC
J: TRBJ2-5; size: .; D: .; V: TRBV5-6; length: 14; CDR3: CASSLFRFEETQYF; DNA: TGTGCCAGCAGCTTGTTCAGATTTGAAGAGACCCAGTACTTC
J: TRBJ2-7; size: .; D: .; V: TRBV7-8; length: 14; CDR3: CASSSRLSSGEQYF; DNA: TGTGCCAGCAGCTCGAGACTAAGTTCGGGGGAGCAGTACTTC
J: TRBJ1-1; size: .; D: .; V: TRBV29-1; length: 13; CDR3: CSVVGAPNTEAFF; DNA: TGCAGCGTTGTGGGGGCGCCGAACACTGAAGCTTTCTTT
J: TRBJ2-5; size: few; D: TRBD1; V: TRBV11-2; length: 15; CDR3: CASSFAPQGGMAQYF; DNA: TGTGCCAGCAGCTTTGCGCCACAGGGGGGCATGGCCCAGTACTTC
J: TRBJ1-2; size: .; D: TRBD1; V: TRBV3-1/TRBV3-2; length: 15; CDR3: CASSQRQGGFYGYTF; DNA: TGTGCCAGCAGCCAACGACAGGGAGGTTTCTATGGCTACACCTTC
J: TRBJ2-3; size: .; D: TRBD1; V: TRBV28; length: 15; CDR3: CASREIRGQADTQYF; DNA: TGTGCCAGCAGAGAGATTAGGGGGCAGGCAGATACGCAGTATTTT
J: TRBJ1-4; size: .; D: .; V: TRBV18; length: 16; CDR3: CASSPIFEATNEKLFF; DNA: TGTGCCAGCTCACCGATTTTTGAGGCAACTAATGAAAAACTGTTTTTT
J: TRBJ2-1; size: .; D: .; V: TRBV6-2/TRBV6-3; length: 14; CDR3: CASSLGPAISEQFF; DNA: TGTGCCAGCAGTCTGGGCCCTGCTATCTCTGAGCAGTTCTTC
J: TRBJ2-7; size: .; D: .; V: TRBV10-3; length: 14; CDR3: CATRLQGPTYEQYF; DNA: TGTGCCACCAGACTACAGGGACCTACCTACGAGCAGTACTTC
J: TRBJ2-7; size: .; D: TRBD1; V: TRBV6-6; length: 14; CDR3: CASSYRDRVYEQYF; DNA: TGTGCCAGCAGTTACAGGGACAGAGTCTACGAGCAGTACTTC
J: TRBJ2-5; size: many; D: .; V: TRBV18; length: 14; CDR3: CASSPGQGMETQYF; DNA: TGTGCCAGCTCACCAGGGCAGGGGATGGAGACCCAGTACTTC
J: TRBJ1-1; size: .; D: TRBD1; V: TRBV9; length: 14; CDR3: CASSTGTGGTEAFF; DNA: TGTGCCAGCAGCACAGGGACAGGAGGGACTGAAGCTTTCTTT
J: TRBJ1-1; size: .; D: .; V: TRBV18; length: 13; CDR3: CASSPQRNTEAFF; DNA: TGTGCCAGCTCACCTCAGCGTAACACTGAAGCTTTCTTT
J: TRBJ2-5; size: .; D: TRBD1; V: TRBV9; length: 15; CDR3: CASSGEQGAQETQYF; DNA: TGTGCCAGCAGCGGAGAACAGGGGGCCCAAGAGACCCAGTACTTC
J: TRBJ1-1; size: .; D: .; V: TRBV1; length: 12; CDR3: CTSSQSCGFPFF; DNA: TGCACCAGCAGCCAAAGTTGCGGTTTCCCTTTCTTT
J: TRBJ1-4; size: .; D: .; V: TRBV3-1/TRBV3-2; length: 13; CDR3: CASTSSPPEKLFF; DNA: TGTGCCAGCACTAGTTCACCGCCGGAAAAACTGTTTTTT
J: TRBJ2-5; size: .; D: TRBD2; V: TRBV2; length: 14; CDR3: CASSRTSGQETQYF; DNA: TGTGCCAGCAGCCGGACTAGCGGGCAAGAGACCCAGTACTTC
J: TRBJ2-3; size: .; D: TRBD1; V: TRBV24-1; length: 17; CDR3: CATSDRDRGQGTDTQYF; DNA: TGTGCCACCAGTGATCGGGACAGGGGGCAGGGTACAGATACGCAGTATTTT
J: TRBJ1-1; size: .; D: TRBD1; V: TRBV7-2; length: 15; CDR3: CASSLEDRGLTEAFF; DNA: TGTGCCAGCAGCTTAGAGGACAGGGGGTTAACTGAAGCTTTCTTT
J: TRBJ1-5; size: many; D: TRBD1; V: TRBV4-1; length: 15; CDR3: CASSQEVTGDQPQHF; DNA: TGCGCCAGCAGCCAAGAGGTGACAGGGGATCAGCCCCAGCATTTT
J: TRBJ1-4; size: .; D: TRBD1; V: TRBV4-2; length: 17; CDR3: CASSQTPTGGVGEKLFF; DNA: TGTGCCAGCAGCCAAACACCGACAGGGGGGGTGGGCGAAAAACTGTTTTTT
J: TRBJ2-3; size: .; D: TRBD2; V: TRBV28; length: 15; CDR3: CASSSSGGYKDTQYF; DNA: TGTGCCAGCAGTTCTAGCGGGGGGTACAAAGATACGCAGTATTTT
J: TRBJ1-4; size: .; D: .; V: TRBV4-1; length: 16; CDR3: CASSQLGGGGNEKLFF; DNA: TGCGCCAGCAGCCAACTCGGGGGGGGCGGGAATGAAAAACTGTTTTTT
J: TRBJ1-5; size: .; D: .; V: TRBV4-1; length: 16; CDR3: CASSQEGHGGNQPQHF; DNA: TGCGCCAGCAGCCAAGAAGGACACGGAGGCAATCAGCCCCAGCATTTT
J: TRBJ1-5; size: .; D: .; V: TRBV7-9; length: 14; CDR3: CASGRGWGNQPQHF; DNA: TGTGCCAGCGGGAGGGGATGGGGCAATCAGCCCCAGCATTTT
J: TRBJ2-5; size: .; D: TRBD2; V: TRBV3-1/TRBV3-2; length: 15; CDR3: CASSLTWGREETQYF; DNA: TGTGCCAGCAGCCTGACGTGGGGGAGGGAAGAGACCCAGTACTTC
J: TRBJ1-1; size: .; D: .; V: TRBV6-2/TRBV6-3; length: 16; CDR3: CASSLSLRSLNTEAFF; DNA: TGTGCCAGCAGCCTAAGCCTGAGGAGTCTGAACACTGAAGCTTTCTTT
J: TRBJ2-5; size: .; D: .; V: TRBV20-1; length: 14; CDR3: CSASSPGVQETQYF; DNA: TGCAGTGCTAGTTCCCCGGGGGTACAAGAGACCCAGTACTTC
J: TRBJ1-1; size: .; D: TRBD1; V: TRBV11-2; length: 17; CDR3: CASSISGTATLNTEAFF; DNA: TGTGCCAGCAGCATATCCGGGACAGCTACCTTGAACACTGAAGCTTTCTTT
J: TRBJ2-3; size: .; D: .; V: TRBV19; length: 15; CDR3: CASSMRRGGTDTQYF; DNA: TGTGCCAGTAGTATGCGGCGCGGGGGCACAGATACGCAGTATTTT
J: TRBJ1-2; size: .; D: TRBD1; V: TRBV7-9; length: 14; CDR3: CASSSTGTDYGYTF; DNA: TGTGCCAGCAGCTCGACAGGGACCGACTATGGCTACACCTTC
J: TRBJ1-5; size: .; D: .; V: TRBV2; length: 14; CDR3: CASSEPSGGQPQHF; DNA: TGTGCCAGCAGTGAACCCTCGGGGGGTCAGCCCCAGCATTTT
J: TRBJ2-1; size: .; D: TRBD1; V: TRBV25-1; length: 16; CDR3: CASSVWDSDLNNEQFF; DNA: TGTGCCAGCAGTGTATGGGACAGCGATCTAAACAATGAGCAGTTCTTC
J: TRBJ1-3; size: .; D: TRBD1; V: TRBV7-8; length: 16; CDR3: CASSSSGTGLGNTIYF; DNA: TGTGCCAGCAGCTCCTCCGGGACAGGGTTGGGAAACACCATATATTTT
J: TRBJ2-7; size: .; D: TRBD1; V: TRBV5-4; length: 14; CDR3: CASSFGQGRYEQYF; DNA: TGTGCCAGCAGCTTTGGACAGGGCCGCTACGAGCAGTACTTC